This T cell receptor (beta chain) stems from a study of cytomegalovirus exposure and HLA in healthy donors. A word on this clone: Its antigen is not known.

General study results and limits: The classifier was said to identify cytomegalovirus status with high specificity and sensitivity. In vitro work confirmed that a few CMV-associated chains recognize CMV antigens.

V shed 7 bases and J shed 11 bases, with 20 bases lying between them. The CDR3 consists of 13 residues. Germline values: CDR1 MNHNS, CDR2 SASEGT. Clones were read by immunoSEQ multiplex PCR, and TCRdb kept only the in-frame ones, dropping some. The sample lists 140,000 to 150,000 clones, roughly 93% occurring once. Specimen: PBMCs. This sequence joins TRBV6-1 and TRBJ1-1; tentatively, D is TRBD1 (5 bases). This receptor was taken from a young man in good health and CMV-seropositive. The CDR3 region has the DNA TGTGCCAGCAATATTCTAGGAGGGGAGTCGGCTTTCTTT. Its translation: CASNILGGESAFF.